This T cell receptor beta chain was identified in a study of CD8 T cells in ankylosing spondylitis. General study findings and limits: The study identified a TCR beta motif of roughly eight highly homologous variants that appeared characteristic of ankylosing spondylitis blood.

This clonotype was seen more than once but under ten times. Its target is not known. TCRdb processed the 5' RACE reads anew with MiXCR; each CDR3 protein has one entry. This table has approximately 400,000 distinct CDR3 sequences, 20% to 30% appearing once. CDR1 is SGHRS and CDR2 is YFSETQ in the germline V gene. The CDR3 extends over 15 amino acids. V shed 3 bases and J 5 bases; nucleotides not matched to a gene: 5. V and J are TRBV5-1 and TRBJ1-6, with 7 bases lining up with TRBD1. This TCR was recovered from a male donor with ankylosing spondylitis. Sequences were obtained from blood, either unsorted or a sorted T cell fraction (not recorded which). The CDR3 DNA is TGCGCCAGCAGCTCGAGCGGGACAGATAATTCACCCCTCCACTTT. The encoded protein is CASSSSGTDNSPLHF.